This TCR beta chain derives from a study of cytomegalovirus exposure and HLA in healthy donors. Study outcomes and limitations: Later analysis associated a missense DCLRE1C variant with TCR beta V- and J-gene trimming.

The germline gives CDR1 SNHLY, CDR2 FYNNEI. This CDR3 spans 15 amino acids. The PCR made use of 60 Vbeta and 13 Jbeta primers. TCRdb's table, derived via immunoSEQ multiplex PCR, lists solely in-frame clones and lacks some. The data contain fewer than 150,000 clones, about 76% of them singletons. Turning to this clone: What it binds is not known. At one boundary the junction diverges from the germline segment, which might be a read error.

Specimen: PBMCs. The sequence was obtained from a man aged 18-30 years in good health and CMV-seronegative. This rearrangement joins TRBV2 to TRBJ1-2; a weak D match, TRBD1 (6 bases). The CDR3 nucleotides are TGTGCCAGCAGTGCGAGGTGGGGGCCCGGCTATGACTACACCTTC. Translated: CASSARWGPGYDYTF.